Listed below are T cell receptor beta chains from one sample, sequenced in a study of regulatory T cells in long-lasting Graves disease. MiXCR was run by TCRdb on the multiplex PCR reads, yielding one entry per CDR3 protein. The sample carries hundreds of thousands of distinct CDR3 sequences, roughly 15% recorded once. This sample also appeared in a second study, on T cells in Graves' hyperthyroidism and ophthalmopathy.

Sequenced here: peripheral blood mononuclear cells (PBMCs), sampled at new diagnosis, from a patient treated with antithyroid drugs. These TCRs come from a woman aged 35-60 years with Graves disease. The CDR3 runs from the conserved cysteine through the conserved F or W. D genes are given only for firm matches. Clone size is not always given. Where it is, it says once, few, many or a class for expanded clones.

cdr3_length j_call v_call d_call clone_size cdr3_aa cdr3_nt
15 TRBJ1-2 TRBV5-1 - many CASSQQASHNYGYTF TGCGCCAGCAGCCAGCAGGCCAGCCACAACTATGGCTACACCTTC
15 TRBJ1-4 TRBV11-2 - few CASSPDETTNEKLFF TGTGCCAGCAGCCCCGATGAGACGACGAATGAAAAACTGTTTTTT
15 TRBJ1-1 TRBV12-3/TRBV12-4 - many CASSSPGHWGTEAFF TGTGCCAGCAGTTCCCCGGGGCATTGGGGCACTGAAGCTTTCTTT
14 TRBJ1-1 TRBV11-2 - few CASSPRTGSSEAFF TGTGCCAGCAGCCCTAGGACTGGGAGTTCTGAAGCTTTCTTT
15 TRBJ2-7 TRBV19 - few CASSIAGRSSYEQYF TGTGCCAGTAGTATCGCAGGGAGGAGTTCCTACGAGCAGTACTTC
14 TRBJ1-2 TRBV5-6 TRBD1 - CASSLTGALYGYTF TGTGCCAGCAGCTTGACAGGGGCGCTCTATGGCTACACCTTC
13 TRBJ2-5 TRBV28 - many CASSPQGPETQYF TGTGCCAGCAGTCCCCAGGGCCCCGAGACCCAGTACTTC
14 TRBJ2-7 TRBV19 - - CASSMAGTPYEQYF TGTGCCAGTAGTATGGCCGGGACGCCCTACGAGCAGTACTTC
16 TRBJ2-5 TRBV7-9 - - CASSLGEMLQQETQYF TGTGCCAGCAGCTTGGGGGAAATGCTACAGCAAGAGACCCAGTACTTC
13 TRBJ1-4 TRBV20-1 TRBD1 many CSARGQSNEKLFF TGCAGTGCTAGGGGACAGTCGAATGAAAAACTGTTTTTT
15 TRBJ2-3 TRBV2 - many CASSEEFVGLDTQYF TGTGCCAGCAGTGAAGAATTTGTGGGGTTAGATACGCAGTATTTT
16 TRBJ1-3 TRBV27 - many CASKKDGQISGNTIYF TGTGCCAGCAAAAAGGACGGGCAGATCTCTGGAAACACCATATATTTT
16 TRBJ2-7 TRBV13 TRBD1 few CASSFLGGQGPYEQYF TGTGCCAGCAGCTTTTTGGGGGGACAGGGACCCTACGAGCAGTACTTC
14 TRBJ2-3 TRBV7-3 TRBD2 few CASSWGGSTDTQYF TGTGCCAGCAGCTGGGGGGGAAGCACAGATACGCAGTATTTT
15 TRBJ2-1 TRBV12-5 - - CASGLVQGTYNEQFF TGTGCTAGTGGTTTGGTCCAGGGCACCTACAATGAGCAGTTCTTC
14 TRBJ1-2 TRBV5-5 - - CASSLAMINYGYTF TGTGCCAGCAGCTTGGCTATGATCAACTATGGCTACACCTTC
12 TRBJ1-6 TRBV7-9 - - CASTISGSPLHF TGTGCCAGCACCATTAGTGGTTCACCCCTCCACTTT
16 TRBJ1-2 TRBV20-1 - few CSAISQMKDRFYGYTF TGCAGTGCCATCTCACAAATGAAAGACAGGTTCTATGGCTACACCTTC
13 TRBJ2-1 TRBV10-3 - - CAISESAGNEQFF TGTGCCATCAGTGAGTCTGCGGGGAATGAGCAGTTCTTC
14 TRBJ2-3 TRBV2 - many CASANGFLTDTQYF TGTGCCAGCGCCAACGGGTTCCTCACAGATACGCAGTATTTT
16 TRBJ2-1 TRBV6-1 TRBD1 - CASSETGASGYNEQFF TGTGCCAGCAGTGAGACAGGGGCCTCTGGTTACAATGAGCAGTTCTTC
16 TRBJ1-2 TRBV12-3/TRBV12-4 - many CASSLGDHRTNYGYTF TGTGCCAGCAGTTTAGGGGATCACAGGACCAACTATGGCTACACCTTC
18 TRBJ2-7 TRBV11-2 TRBD1 many CASSLGDGGRGRFYEQYF TGTGCCAGCAGCTTAGGTGATGGCGGCAGGGGGCGATTCTACGAGCAGTACTTC
15 TRBJ1-1 TRBV12-3/TRBV12-4 - - CASSLWTAMNTEAFF TGTGCCAGCAGTTTATGGACGGCAATGAACACTGAAGCTTTCTTT